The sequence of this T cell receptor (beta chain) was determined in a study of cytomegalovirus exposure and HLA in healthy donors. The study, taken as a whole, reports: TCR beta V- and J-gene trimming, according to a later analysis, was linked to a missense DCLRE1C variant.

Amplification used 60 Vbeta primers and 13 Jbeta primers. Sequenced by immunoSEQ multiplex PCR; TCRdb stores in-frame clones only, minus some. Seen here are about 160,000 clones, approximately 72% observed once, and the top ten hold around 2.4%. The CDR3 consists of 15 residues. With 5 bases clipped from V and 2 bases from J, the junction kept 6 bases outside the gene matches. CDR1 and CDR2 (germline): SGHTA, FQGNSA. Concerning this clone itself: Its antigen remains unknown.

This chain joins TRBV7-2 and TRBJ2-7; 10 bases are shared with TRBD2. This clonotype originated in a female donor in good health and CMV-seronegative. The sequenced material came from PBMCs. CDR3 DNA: TGTGCCAGCAGCGTCGCCGGGACTAGCGCCTACGAGCAGTACTTC. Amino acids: CASSVAGTSAYEQYF.